The 27 T cell receptor beta chains given below trace back to one sample, sequenced in a study of blood T cell repertoires in COVID-19. This table comes from immunoSEQ multiplex PCR, and its TCRdb copy is limited to in-frame clones, with some not included. The sample records more than 200,000 clones, approximately 86% being singletons. The sample was peripheral blood. The receptors shown here come from a man aged 25 to 45 with active or convalescent COVID-19.

The gene calls are TRBV3-1 (or the pseudogene TRBV3-2) and TRBJ1-4; D is perhaps TRBD1 (6 bases). The CDR3 is made up of 17 amino acids. V was trimmed by 0 bases and J by 1 base, leaving 12 bases between them. Looked up from germline, CDR1 is LGHDT and CDR2 is YNNKEL (reference sequence). In nucleotides, the CDR3 is TGTGCCAGCAGCCAAGAAGACAGGTTGGAAACTAATGAAAAACTGTTTTTT. This sequence encodes CASSQEDRLETNEKLFF.

The CDR3 reads CASSQDQGFLGGYTF. In DNA, the CDR3 is TGTGCCAGCAGCCAAGATCAGGGCTTCCTTGGTGGCTACACCTTC. V and J are TRBV4-2 and TRBJ1-2; a weak D match, TRBD1 (5 bases). V was cut by 0 bases and J by 7 bases, with 15 bases left in between. CDR1 is LGHNA, CDR2 YNFKEQ, per germline. This CDR3 has 15 amino acids.

This clone was observed a single time. The genes are TRBV7-7 and TRBJ2-5; 9 bases fit TRBD2. Germline assignment: CDR1 SSHAT and CDR2 FNYEAQ (reference sequence). The V segment lost 0 bases and the J segment 2 bases; nucleotides outside the gene matches: 7. There are 17 residues in the CDR3. In DNA, the CDR3 is TGTGCCAGCAGCTTAGCGTATGCGGGGGGGAATCAAGAGACCCAGTACTTC. Translated, it gives CASSLAYAGGNQETQYF.

V usage is TRBV6-6 and J usage is TRBJ2-5, with D unresolved. V was cut by 2 bases and J by 4 bases, with 14 bases left in between. Germline V gives CDR1 MNHNY, CDR2 SVGAGI (reference sequence). CDR3 size: 15 residues. CDR3 protein: CASSYERSRRETQYF. CDR3 nucleotides: TGTGCCAGCAGTTACGAGAGATCCCGCCGAGAGACCCAGTACTTC.

This chain uses TRBV4-2 with TRBJ1-6, with D possibly being TRBD1 (6 bases). Trimming removed 0 bases from V and 6 bases from J, with 12 bases in between. CDR1 is LGHNA, CDR2 YNFKEQ, per germline. The CDR3 has 16 amino acids. This CDR3 reads CASSQEGFRGNSPLHF. Written as DNA, the CDR3 is TGTGCCAGCAGCCAAGAGGGTTTCAGGGGTAATTCACCCCTCCACTTT.

This chain's CDR3 is CASSLAGGLSDTQYF. As DNA, the CDR3 is TGTGCCAGCAGCTTGGCGGGGGGGCTGTCAGATACGCAGTATTTT. V usage is TRBV5-4 and J usage is TRBJ2-3; 8 nucleotides match TRBD2. Per the germline V gene, CDR1 is SGHNT and CDR2 is YYREEE (reference sequence). The V gene end was trimmed by 0 bases and the J gene end by 4 bases; junction bases not matched to a gene: 4. The CDR3 consists of 15 residues. The complete variable domain, with remaining parts taken from reference TRBV5-4 and TRBJ2-3, reads ETGVTQSPTHLIKTRGQQVTLRCSSQSGHNTVSWYQQALGQGPQFIFQYYREEENGRGNFPPRFSGLQFPNYSSELNVNALELDDSALYLCASSLAGGLSDTQYFGPGTRLTVL.

The chain links TRBV5-1 to TRBJ2-3; 11 positions match TRBD1. Trimming at V came to 3 bases and at J to 3 bases, leaving 3 bases not matched to a gene. The length of the CDR3 is 15 residues. From germline, CDR1 is SGHRS and CDR2 YFSETQ. CDR3 bases: TGCGCCAGCAGCTCGGACAGGGGGCCGACAGATACGCAGTATTTT. Its protein is CASSSDRGPTDTQYF.

The rearrangement uses TRBV10-3 and TRBJ1-2; D perhaps matches TRBD1 (5 bases). Trimming stripped 3 bases from V and 7 bases from J, with 18 bases between. CDR1 is ENHRY and CDR2 is SYGVKD in the germline V gene. The CDR3 sequence is 15 residues long. The chain's CDR3 is CAISDGSGGSFGYTF. In nucleotides, the CDR3 is TGTGCCATCAGTGATGGATCGGGGGGAAGTTTTGGCTACACCTTC.

This sequence joins TRBV6-6 and TRBJ1-2; D not resolved. Germline V gives CDR1 MNHNY, CDR2 SVGAGI (reference sequence). The CDR3 has 13 residues. V was shortened by 2 bases and J by 4 bases, with 8 bases between the two germline ends. CDR3 sequence: CASSYEGSYGYTF. The CDR3 DNA sequence: TGTGCCAGCAGTTACGAGGGTTCCTATGGCTACACCTTC.

This rearrangement joins TRBV19 to TRBJ1-5, with D perhaps matching TRBD1 (6 bases). CDR3 length: 14 amino acids. Germline V gene sequence: CDR1 LNHDA, CDR2 SQIVND (reference sequence). Trimming took off 3 bases at V and 6 bases at J, with 12 bases between the two ends. CDR3 DNA: TGTGCCAGTAGTATGGGGGCAGTCGGTCAGCCCCAGCATTTT. This encodes CASSMGAVGQPQHF.

This clone has just one count. The rearrangement links TRBV28 to TRBJ2-7, with D uncertain. Germline V gives CDR1 MDHEN, CDR2 SYDVKM. V gave up 6 bases and J gave up 0 bases, with 12 bases separating them. The CDR3 has 14 residues. The CDR3 coding sequence is TGTGCCAGCAGCCCTACTGTAATCTCCTACGAGCAGTACTTC. It specifies CASSPTVISYEQYF. The variable domain in full, with the rest retrieved from reference TRBV28 and TRBJ2-7, is DVKVTQSSRYLVKRTGEKVFLECVQDMDHENMFWYRQDPGLGLRLIYFSYDVKMKEKGDIPEGYSVSREKKERFSLILESASTNQTSMYLCASSPTVISYEQYFGPGTRLTVT.

This chain links TRBV2 with TRBJ2-3; D call uncertain. This CDR3 has 14 amino acids. V lost 1 base and J 5 bases, leaving 10 bases between the germline ends. Germline V gene lookup returns CDR1 SNHLY and CDR2 FYNNEI. This CDR3 is CASSEDLGGDTQYF. Here the CDR3 DNA reads TGTGCCAGCAGTGAAGATCTCGGCGGAGATACGCAGTATTTT. Full variable domain (missing parts from reference TRBV2 and TRBJ2-3): EPEVTQTPSHQVTQMGQEVILRCVPISNHLYFYWYRQILGQKVEFLVSFYNNEISEKSEIFDDQFSVERPDGSNFTLKIRSTKLEDSAMYFCASSEDLGGDTQYFGPGTRLTVL.

The chain is built from TRBV6-5 and TRBJ2-7; D may be TRBD1 (6 bases). The CDR3 loop spans 13 amino acids. V was shortened by 6 bases and J by 2 bases, with 11 bases between the two germline ends. The germline V gene has CDR1 MNHEY and CDR2 SVGAGI. The CDR3 DNA sequence: TGTGCCAGCAGCAAGGACAGAGCCTACGAGCAGTACTTC. This translates into CASSKDRAYEQYF.

The rearrangement uses TRBV2 and TRBJ1-6; unclear D gene. Between the trimmed V and J ends, which lost 7 bases and 9 bases, there was a span of 13 bases. CDR1 is SNHLY, CDR2 FYNNEI, per germline. CDR3 size: 13 residues. In DNA, the CDR3 is TGTGCCAGCATGGGAGGGTGGGGTTCACCCCTCCACTTT. Protein sequence: CASMGGWGSPLHF.

The chain joins TRBV5-4 to TRBJ2-6; tentative D call: TRBD2 (5 bases). Trimming took 4 bases from V and 0 from J, leaving 14 bases between them. CDR1 is SGHNT and CDR2 is YYREEE in the germline V gene (reference sequence). This CDR3 spans 17 amino acids. As DNA, the CDR3 is TGTGCCAGCAGCCACAAAGGGAGTAACTCTGGGGCCAACGTCCTGACTTTC. Its protein product is CASSHKGSNSGANVLTF. The full variable domain, its missing parts supplied by reference TRBV5-4 and TRBJ2-6, is ETGVTQSPTHLIKTRGQQVTLRCSSQSGHNTVSWYQQALGQGPQFIFQYYREEENGRGNFPPRFSGLQFPNYSSELNVNALELDDSALYLCASSHKGSNSGANVLTFGAGSRLTVL.

The chain uses TRBV29-1 and TRBJ1-4; 8 nucleotides line up with TRBD1. The junction had 1 base not matched to a gene; V was cut back by 5 bases and J by 2 bases. Looked up from germline, CDR1 is SQVTM and CDR2 is ANQGSEA. There are 13 residues in the CDR3. CDR3 DNA sequence: TGCAGCGTTCGGACAGGGACTAATGAAAAACTGTTTTTT. It is translated as CSVRTGTNEKLFF.

V is TRBV5-4 and J is TRBJ2-3, with 14 bases matching TRBD2. The CDR3 contains 17 residues. The germline V gene has CDR1 SGHNT and CDR2 YYREEE (reference sequence). Trimming took 0 bases from V and 3 from J; bases not matched to a gene: 3. The CDR3 sequence: CASSLGLAGGPTDTQYF. The DNA of the CDR3 is TGTGCCAGCAGCTTGGGACTAGCGGGGGGGCCAACAGATACGCAGTATTTT.

The chain uses TRBV30 and TRBJ1-4; 10 bases agree with TRBD1. The J segment lost 8 bases and the V segment lost 4 bases, leaving 4 bases of the junction unmatched. The CDR3 has 13 residues. Germline loops: CDR1 GTSNPN, CDR2 SVGIG (reference sequence). In DNA, the CDR3 is TGTGCCTGGAAAGGGACAGGGGAAGAAAAACTGTTTTTT. Its translation is CAWKGTGEEKLFF.

J is TRBJ1-1 and V is TRBV7-2; D not resolved. V dropped 5 bases and J dropped 1 base, with 8 bases sitting between them. The CDR3 is 13 residues long. Germline V gene sequence: CDR1 SGHTA, CDR2 FQGNSA. The CDR3 protein is CASSIAGNTEAFF. The DNA of the CDR3 is TGTGCCAGCAGCATCGCAGGGAACACTGAAGCTTTCTTT.

The V and J genes are TRBV19 and TRBJ1-5; maybe TRBD1 (5 bases). Trimming pared 6 bases from V and 5 bases from J, leaving 14 bases between. The CDR3 has 14 amino acids. Looked up from germline, CDR1 is LNHDA and CDR2 is SQIVND (reference sequence). The chain's CDR3 is CASSNDRLDQPQHF. For the CDR3, the DNA is TGTGCCAGTAGCAATGACAGATTGGATCAGCCCCAGCATTTT.

J is TRBJ1-4 and V is TRBV3-1 (or the pseudogene TRBV3-2), with 9 bases fitting TRBD1. The J segment lost 6 bases and the V segment lost 3 bases, leaving 11 bases of the junction unmatched. The CDR3 is made up of 17 amino acids. CDR1 is LGHDT, CDR2 YNNKEL, per germline (reference sequence). The CDR3 region has the DNA TGTGCCAGCAGCCAGCCGGGACAGGGTGGGGAGGATGAAAAACTGTTTTTT. This encodes CASSQPGQGGEDEKLFF.

This clone was detected only a few times. The chain carries TRBV4-1 and TRBJ2-1; no reliable D call. The V and J ends lost 0 bases and 1 base respectively, with 7 bases between them. This CDR3 has 15 amino acids. CDR1 and CDR2 (germline): MGHRA, YSYEKL. CDR3 sequence reads: CASSQESRSYNEQFF. CDR3 coding DNA: TGCGCCAGCAGCCAAGAGTCGAGATCCTACAATGAGCAGTTCTTC.

The rearrangement joins TRBV12-3 or TRBV12-4 to TRBJ2-5; unclear D gene. The length of the CDR3 is 13 residues. Trimming pared 3 bases from V and 4 bases from J, leaving 9 bases between. The CDR3 region is CASSLFPVETQYF. The CDR3 DNA is TGTGCCAGCAGTTTGTTTCCGGTAGAGACCCAGTACTTC.

The chain couples TRBV3-1 (or the pseudogene TRBV3-2) to TRBJ1-1; perhaps TRBD1 as D (5 bases). V lost 4 bases to trimming and J lost 8 bases, with 8 bases between them. CDR3 length: 11 residues. Germline V gene sequence: CDR1 LGHDT, CDR2 YNNKEL (reference sequence). The DNA for the CDR3 is TGTGCCAGCAGCCGGGGCAGGGAAGCTTTCTTT. Protein product: CASSRGREAFF.

The V and J genes are TRBV28 and TRBJ2-1, with D perhaps matching TRBD2 (6 bases). The length of the CDR3 is 15 residues. CDR1 is MDHEN, CDR2 SYDVKM, per germline. The ends were cut back, 6 bases at V and 8 bases at J, with 20 bases in the middle. The CDR3 nucleotides are TGTGCCAGCAGCTTACTAGCTCCGCCTTCCTATGAGCAGTTCTTC. Its translation is CASSLLAPPSYEQFF. Full variable domain (rest looked up from reference TRBV28 and TRBJ2-1): DVKVTQSSRYLVKRTGEKVFLECVQDMDHENMFWYRQDPGLGLRLIYFSYDVKMKEKGDIPEGYSVSREKKERFSLILESASTNQTSMYLCASSLLAPPSYEQFFGPGTRLTVL.

This chain connects TRBV19 to TRBJ2-3; TRBD2 might be the D (5 bases). Germline CDR1 and CDR2: LNHDA and SQIVND (reference sequence). V lost 3 bases and J lost 4, with 8 bases in between. The CDR3 contains 13 residues. The CDR3 loop reads CASSIAGPDTQYF. CDR3 coding DNA: TGTGCCAGTAGTATCGCGGGTCCAGATACGCAGTATTTT.

The chain uses TRBV6-5 and TRBJ1-1; no reliable D call. Germline-derived CDR1 and CDR2 are MNHEY and SVGAGI. The CDR3 runs 15 residues. V lost 4 bases and J lost 2, with 14 bases in between. The CDR3: CASSSFGNLNTEAFF. The CDR3 DNA is TGTGCCAGCAGTTCTTTCGGGAATTTAAACACTGAAGCTTTCTTT.